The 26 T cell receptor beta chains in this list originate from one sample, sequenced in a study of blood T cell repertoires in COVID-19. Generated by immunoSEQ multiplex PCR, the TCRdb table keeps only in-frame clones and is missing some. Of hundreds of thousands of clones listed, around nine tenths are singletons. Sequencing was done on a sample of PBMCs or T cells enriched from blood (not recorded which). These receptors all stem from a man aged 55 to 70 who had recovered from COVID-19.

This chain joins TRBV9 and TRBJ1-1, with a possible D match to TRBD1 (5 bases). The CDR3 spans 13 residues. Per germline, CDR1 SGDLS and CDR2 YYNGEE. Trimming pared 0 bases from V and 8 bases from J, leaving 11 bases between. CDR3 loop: CASSVVPDREAFF. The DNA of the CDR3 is TGTGCCAGCAGCGTAGTTCCAGACAGAGAAGCTTTCTTT.

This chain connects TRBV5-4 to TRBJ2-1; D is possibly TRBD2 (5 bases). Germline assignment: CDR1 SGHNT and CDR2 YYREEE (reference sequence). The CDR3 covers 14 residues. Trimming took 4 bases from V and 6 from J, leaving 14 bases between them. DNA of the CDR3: TGTGCCAGCAGCGTGGACTCTCTCTCCAATGAGCAGTTCTTC. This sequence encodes CASSVDSLSNEQFF.

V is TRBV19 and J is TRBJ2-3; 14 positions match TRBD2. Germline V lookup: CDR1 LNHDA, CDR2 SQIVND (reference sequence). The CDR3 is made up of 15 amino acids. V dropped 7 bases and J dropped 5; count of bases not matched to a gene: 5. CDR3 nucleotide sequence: TGTGCCAGTAAGGGACTAGCGGGAGTCGGAGATACGCAGTATTTT. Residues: CASKGLAGVGDTQYF.

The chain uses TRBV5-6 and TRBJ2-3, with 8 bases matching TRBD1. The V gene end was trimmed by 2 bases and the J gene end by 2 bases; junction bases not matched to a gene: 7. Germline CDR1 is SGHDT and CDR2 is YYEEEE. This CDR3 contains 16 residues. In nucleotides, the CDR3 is TGTGCCAGCAGCTTTGGACAGGGTCTAAACACAGATACGCAGTATTTT. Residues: CASSFGQGLNTDTQYF.

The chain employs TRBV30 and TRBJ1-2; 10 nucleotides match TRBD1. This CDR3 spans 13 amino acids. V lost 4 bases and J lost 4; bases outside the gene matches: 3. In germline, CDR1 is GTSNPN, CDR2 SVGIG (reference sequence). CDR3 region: CAWTGQGLYGYTF. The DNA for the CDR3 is TGTGCCTGGACGGGACAGGGGCTCTATGGCTACACCTTC. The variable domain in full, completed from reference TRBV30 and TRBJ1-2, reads SQTIHQWPATLVQPVGSPLSLECTVEGTSNPNLYWYRQAAGRGLQLLFYSVGIGQISSEVPQNLSASRPQDRQFILSSKKLLLSDSGFYLCAWTGQGLYGYTFGSGTRLTVV.

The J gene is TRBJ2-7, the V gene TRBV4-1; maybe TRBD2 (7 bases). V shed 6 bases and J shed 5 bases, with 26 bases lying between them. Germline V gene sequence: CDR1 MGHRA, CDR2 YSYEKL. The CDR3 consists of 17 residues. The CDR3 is CASSLVGGAGTTDEQYF. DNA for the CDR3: TGCGCCAGCAGTCTAGTAGGGGGAGCAGGGACTACCGACGAGCAGTACTTC.

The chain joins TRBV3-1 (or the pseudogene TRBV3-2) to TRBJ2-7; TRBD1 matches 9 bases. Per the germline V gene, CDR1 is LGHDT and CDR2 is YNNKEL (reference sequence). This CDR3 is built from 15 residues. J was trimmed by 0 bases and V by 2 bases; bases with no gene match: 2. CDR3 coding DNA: TGTGCCAGCAGCCAATACAGGGGGCTCTCCTACGAGCAGTACTTC. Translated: CASSQYRGLSYEQYF.

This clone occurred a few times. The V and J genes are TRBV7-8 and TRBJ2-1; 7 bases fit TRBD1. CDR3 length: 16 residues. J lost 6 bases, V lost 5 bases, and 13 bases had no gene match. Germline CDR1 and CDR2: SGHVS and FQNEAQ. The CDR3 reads CASSPDRVYLRNEQFF. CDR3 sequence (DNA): TGTGCCAGCAGCCCCGACAGGGTTTATCTCCGCAATGAGCAGTTCTTC.

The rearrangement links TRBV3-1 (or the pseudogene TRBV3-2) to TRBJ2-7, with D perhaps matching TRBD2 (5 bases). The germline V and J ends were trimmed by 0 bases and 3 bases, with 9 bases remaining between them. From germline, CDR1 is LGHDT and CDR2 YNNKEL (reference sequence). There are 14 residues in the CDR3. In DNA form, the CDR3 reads TGTGCCAGCAGCCAAGATCTGGAGGACTACGAGCAGTACTTC. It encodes CASSQDLEDYEQYF.

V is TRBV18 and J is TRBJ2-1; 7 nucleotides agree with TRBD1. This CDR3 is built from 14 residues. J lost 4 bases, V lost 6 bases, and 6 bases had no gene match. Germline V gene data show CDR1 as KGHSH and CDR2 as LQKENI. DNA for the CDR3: TGTGCCAGCTCGCCGACAGGGTTGTACAATGAGCAGTTCTTC. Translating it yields CASSPTGLYNEQFF.

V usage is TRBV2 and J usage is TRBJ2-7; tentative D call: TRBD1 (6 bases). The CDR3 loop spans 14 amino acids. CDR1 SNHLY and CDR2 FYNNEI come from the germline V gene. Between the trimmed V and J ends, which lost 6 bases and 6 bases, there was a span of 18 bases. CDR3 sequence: CASSPDRFSIEQYF. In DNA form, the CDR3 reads TGTGCCAGCAGCCCAGACAGGTTTTCTATCGAGCAGTACTTC.

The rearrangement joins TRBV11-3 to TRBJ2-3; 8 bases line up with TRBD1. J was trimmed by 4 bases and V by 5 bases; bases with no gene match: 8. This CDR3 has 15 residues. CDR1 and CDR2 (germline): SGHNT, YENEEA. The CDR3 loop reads CASSPRPGGPDTQYF. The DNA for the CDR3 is TGTGCCAGCAGCCCCCGACCAGGGGGCCCAGATACGCAGTATTTT.

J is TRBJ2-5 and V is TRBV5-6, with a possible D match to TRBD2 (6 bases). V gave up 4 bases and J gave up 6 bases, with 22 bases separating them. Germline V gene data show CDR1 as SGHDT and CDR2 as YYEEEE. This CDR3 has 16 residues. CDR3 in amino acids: CASSQTWRESLKTQYF. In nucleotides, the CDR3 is TGTGCCAGCAGCCAAACGTGGAGGGAGTCGCTAAAGACCCAGTACTTC.

CDR3 loop: CASSLVPGQVDGYTF. The CDR3 bases are TGCGCCAGCAGCTTGGTTCCCGGACAGGTGGATGGCTACACCTTC. The chain has TRBV5-1 and TRBJ1-2; 7 positions match TRBD1. V trimming: 0 bases; J trimming: 6 bases; junction bases outside the gene matches: 8. This CDR3 is built from 15 residues. CDR1 is SGHRS and CDR2 is YFSETQ in the germline V gene.

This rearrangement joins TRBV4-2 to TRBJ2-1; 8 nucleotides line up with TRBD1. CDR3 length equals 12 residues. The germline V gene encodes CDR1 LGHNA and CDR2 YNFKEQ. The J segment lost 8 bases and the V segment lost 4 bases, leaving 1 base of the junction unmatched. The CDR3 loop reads CASSPGGYEQFF. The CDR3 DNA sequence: TGTGCCAGCAGCCCAGGGGGCTATGAGCAGTTCTTC.

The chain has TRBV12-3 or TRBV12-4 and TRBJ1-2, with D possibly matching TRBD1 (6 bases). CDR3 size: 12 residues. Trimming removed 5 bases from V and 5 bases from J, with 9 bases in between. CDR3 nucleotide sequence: TGTGCCAGCAGTATACAGGGATATGGCTACACCTTC. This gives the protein CASSIQGYGYTF.

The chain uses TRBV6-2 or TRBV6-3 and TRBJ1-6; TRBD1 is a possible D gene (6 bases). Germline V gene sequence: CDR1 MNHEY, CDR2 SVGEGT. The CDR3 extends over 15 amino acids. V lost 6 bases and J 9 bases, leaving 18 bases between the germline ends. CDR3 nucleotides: TGTGCCAGCAGCCCCTACAGGGATTTTGGTTCACCCCTCCACTTT. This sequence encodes CASSPYRDFGSPLHF.

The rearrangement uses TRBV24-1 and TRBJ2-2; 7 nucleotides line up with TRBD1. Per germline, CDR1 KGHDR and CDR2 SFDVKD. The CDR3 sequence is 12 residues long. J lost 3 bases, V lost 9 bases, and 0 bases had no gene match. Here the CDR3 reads CATGQDTGELFF. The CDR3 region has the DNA TGTGCCACCGGACAGGACACCGGGGAGCTGTTTTTT.

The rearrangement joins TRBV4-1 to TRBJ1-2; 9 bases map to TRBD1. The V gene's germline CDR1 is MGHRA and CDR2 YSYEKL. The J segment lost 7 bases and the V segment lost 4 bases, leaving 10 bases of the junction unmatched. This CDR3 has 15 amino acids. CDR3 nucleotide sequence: TGCGCCAGCAGCCCGGACAGGGGAAAATATCGTGGCTACACCTTC. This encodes CASSPDRGKYRGYTF.

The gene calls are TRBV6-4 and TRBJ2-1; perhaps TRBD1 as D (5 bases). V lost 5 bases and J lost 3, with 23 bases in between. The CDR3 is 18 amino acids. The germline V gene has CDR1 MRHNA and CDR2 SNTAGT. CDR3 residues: CASSTTNRSSSHYNEQFF. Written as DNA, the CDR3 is TGTGCCAGCAGTACCACCAACAGGAGTAGTTCCCACTACAATGAGCAGTTCTTC.

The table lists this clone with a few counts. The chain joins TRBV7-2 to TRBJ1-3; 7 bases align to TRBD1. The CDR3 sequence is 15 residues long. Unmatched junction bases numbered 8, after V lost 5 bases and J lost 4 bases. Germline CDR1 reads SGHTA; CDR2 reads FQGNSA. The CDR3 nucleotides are TGTGCCAGCAGCCCAAAGACAGGGAGCGGAAACACCATATATTTT. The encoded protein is CASSPKTGSGNTIYF.

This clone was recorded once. Here the CDR3 reads CASSQEVGLRSNQPQHF. CDR3 nucleotide sequence: TGCGCCAGCAGCCAAGAGGTGGGACTACGTAGCAATCAGCCCCAGCATTTT. J is TRBJ1-5 and V is TRBV4-1; TRBD1 might be the D (5 bases). This CDR3 is built from 17 residues. Germline V lookup: CDR1 MGHRA, CDR2 YSYEKL. Trimming cost V 0 bases and J 0 bases, with 12 bases left between them.

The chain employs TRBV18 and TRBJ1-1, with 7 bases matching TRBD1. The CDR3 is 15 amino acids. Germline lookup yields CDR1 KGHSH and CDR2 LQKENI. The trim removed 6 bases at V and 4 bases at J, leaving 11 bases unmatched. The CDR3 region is CASSLTQGLGTEAFF. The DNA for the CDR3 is TGTGCCAGCTCGCTTACACAGGGGTTGGGCACTGAAGCTTTCTTT.

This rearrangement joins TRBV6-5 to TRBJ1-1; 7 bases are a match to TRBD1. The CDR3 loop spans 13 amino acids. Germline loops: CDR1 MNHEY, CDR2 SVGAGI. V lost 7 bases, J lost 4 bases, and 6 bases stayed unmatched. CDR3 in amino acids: CASKRGPSTEAFF. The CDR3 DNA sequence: TGTGCCAGCAAAAGGGGGCCAAGCACTGAAGCTTTCTTT.

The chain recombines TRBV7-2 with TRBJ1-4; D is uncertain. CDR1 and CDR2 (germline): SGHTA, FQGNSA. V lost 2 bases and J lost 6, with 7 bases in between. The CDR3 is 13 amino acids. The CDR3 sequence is CASSLQVYEKLFF. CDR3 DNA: TGTGCCAGCAGCTTACAGGTTTATGAAAAACTGTTTTTT.

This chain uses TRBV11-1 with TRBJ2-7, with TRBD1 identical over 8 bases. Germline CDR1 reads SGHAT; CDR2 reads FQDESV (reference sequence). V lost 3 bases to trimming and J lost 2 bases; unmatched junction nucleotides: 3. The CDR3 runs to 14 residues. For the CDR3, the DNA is TGTGCCAGCAGCTTTGGGACAGGAGCCTACGAGCAGTACTTC. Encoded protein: CASSFGTGAYEQYF.